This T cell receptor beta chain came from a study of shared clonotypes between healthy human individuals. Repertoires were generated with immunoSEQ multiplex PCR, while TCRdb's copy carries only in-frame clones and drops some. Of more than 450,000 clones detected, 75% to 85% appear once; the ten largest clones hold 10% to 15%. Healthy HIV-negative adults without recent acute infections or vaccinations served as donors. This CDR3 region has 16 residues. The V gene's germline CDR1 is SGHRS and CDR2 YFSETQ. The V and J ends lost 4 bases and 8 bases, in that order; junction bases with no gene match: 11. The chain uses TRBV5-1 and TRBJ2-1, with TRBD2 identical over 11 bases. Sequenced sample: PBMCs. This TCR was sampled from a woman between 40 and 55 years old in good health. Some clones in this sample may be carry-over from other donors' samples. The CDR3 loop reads CASSIQGTSGVDEQFF. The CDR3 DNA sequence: TGCGCCAGCAGCATCCAGGGGACTAGCGGAGTGGATGAGCAGTTCTTC. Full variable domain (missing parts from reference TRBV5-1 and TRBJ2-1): KAGVTQTPRYLIKTRGQQVTLSCSPISGHRSVSWYQQTPGQGLQFLFEYFSETQRNKGNFPGRFSGRQFSNSRSEMNVSTLELGDSALYLCASSIQGTSGVDEQFFGPGTRLTVL.